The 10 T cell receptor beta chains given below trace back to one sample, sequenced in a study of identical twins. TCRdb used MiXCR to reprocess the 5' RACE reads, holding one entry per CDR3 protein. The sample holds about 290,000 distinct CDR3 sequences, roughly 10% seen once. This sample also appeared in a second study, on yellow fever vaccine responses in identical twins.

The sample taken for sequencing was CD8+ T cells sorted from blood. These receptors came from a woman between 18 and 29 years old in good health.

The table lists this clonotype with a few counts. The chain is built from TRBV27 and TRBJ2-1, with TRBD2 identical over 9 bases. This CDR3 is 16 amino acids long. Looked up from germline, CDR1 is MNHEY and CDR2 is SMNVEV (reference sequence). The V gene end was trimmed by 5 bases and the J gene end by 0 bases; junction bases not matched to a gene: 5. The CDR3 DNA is TGTGCCAGCAGTATCGGACTAGCGCACTCCTACAATGAGCAGTTCTTC. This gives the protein CASSIGLAHSYNEQFF.

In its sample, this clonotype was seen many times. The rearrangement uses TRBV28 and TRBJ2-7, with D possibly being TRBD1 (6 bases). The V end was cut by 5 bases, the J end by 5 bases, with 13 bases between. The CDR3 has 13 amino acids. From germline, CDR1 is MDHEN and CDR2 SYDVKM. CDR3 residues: CASSRYPGDEQYF. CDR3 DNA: TGTGCCAGCAGTCGATACCCAGGGGACGAGCAGTACTTC. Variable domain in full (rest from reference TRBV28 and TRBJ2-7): DVKVTQSSRYLVKRTGEKVFLECVQDMDHENMFWYRQDPGLGLRLIYFSYDVKMKEKGDIPEGYSVSREKKERFSLILESASTNQTSMYLCASSRYPGDEQYFGPGTRLTVT.

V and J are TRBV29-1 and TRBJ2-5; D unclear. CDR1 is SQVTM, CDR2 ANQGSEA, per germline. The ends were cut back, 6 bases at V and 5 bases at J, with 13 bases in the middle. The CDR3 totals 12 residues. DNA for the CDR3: TGCAGCGTACCGACTTTTATGGAGACCCAGTACTTC. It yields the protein CSVPTFMETQYF. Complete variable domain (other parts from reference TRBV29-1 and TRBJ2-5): SAVISQKPSRDICQRGTSLTIQCQVDSQVTMMFWYRQQPGQSLTLIATANQGSEATYESGFVIDKFPISRPNLTFSTLTVSNMSPEDSSIYLCSVPTFMETQYFGPGTRLLVL.

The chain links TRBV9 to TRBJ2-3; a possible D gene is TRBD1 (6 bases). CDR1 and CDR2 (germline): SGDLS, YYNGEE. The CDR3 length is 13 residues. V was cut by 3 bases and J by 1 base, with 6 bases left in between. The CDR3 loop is CASSGGRTDTQYF. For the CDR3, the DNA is TGTGCCAGCAGCGGGGGGCGCACAGATACGCAGTATTTT. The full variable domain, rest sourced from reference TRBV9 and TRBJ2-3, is DSGVTQTPKHLITATGQRVTLRCSPRSGDLSVYWYQQSLDQGLQFLIQYYNGEERAKGNILERFSAQQFPDLHSELNLSSLELGDSALYFCASSGGRTDTQYFGPGTRLTVL.

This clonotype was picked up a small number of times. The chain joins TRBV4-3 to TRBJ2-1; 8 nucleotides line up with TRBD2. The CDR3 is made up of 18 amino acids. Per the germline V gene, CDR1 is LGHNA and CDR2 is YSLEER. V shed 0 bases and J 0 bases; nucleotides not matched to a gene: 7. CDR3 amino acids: CASSQDGAGVSSYNEQFF. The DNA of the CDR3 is TGCGCCAGCAGCCAAGATGGAGCGGGAGTCAGCTCCTACAATGAGCAGTTCTTC.

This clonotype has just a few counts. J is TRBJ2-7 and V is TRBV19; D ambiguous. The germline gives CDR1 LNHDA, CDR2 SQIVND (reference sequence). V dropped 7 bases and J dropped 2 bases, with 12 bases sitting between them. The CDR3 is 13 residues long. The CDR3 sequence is CASTLGRTYEQYF. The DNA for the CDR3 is TGTGCCAGTACCTTAGGACGGACCTACGAGCAGTACTTC.

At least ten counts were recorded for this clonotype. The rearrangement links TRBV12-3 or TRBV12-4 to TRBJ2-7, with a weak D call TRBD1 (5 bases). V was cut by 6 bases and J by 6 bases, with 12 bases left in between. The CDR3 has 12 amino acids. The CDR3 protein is CASSSQDREQYF. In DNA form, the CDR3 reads TGTGCCAGCAGCTCACAGGACCGCGAGCAGTACTTC.

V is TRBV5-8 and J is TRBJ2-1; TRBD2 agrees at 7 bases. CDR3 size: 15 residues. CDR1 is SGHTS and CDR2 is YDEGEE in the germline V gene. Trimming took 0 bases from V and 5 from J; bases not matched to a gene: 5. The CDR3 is CASSLVGGENNEQFF. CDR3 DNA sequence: TGTGCCAGCAGCTTGGTGGGGGGGGAGAACAATGAGCAGTTCTTC.

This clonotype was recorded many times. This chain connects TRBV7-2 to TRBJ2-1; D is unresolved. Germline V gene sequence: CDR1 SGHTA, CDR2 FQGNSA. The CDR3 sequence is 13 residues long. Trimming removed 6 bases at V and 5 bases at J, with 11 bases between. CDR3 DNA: TGTGCCAGCAGAATATCGTCCCACAATGAGCAGTTCTTC. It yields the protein CASRISSHNEQFF.

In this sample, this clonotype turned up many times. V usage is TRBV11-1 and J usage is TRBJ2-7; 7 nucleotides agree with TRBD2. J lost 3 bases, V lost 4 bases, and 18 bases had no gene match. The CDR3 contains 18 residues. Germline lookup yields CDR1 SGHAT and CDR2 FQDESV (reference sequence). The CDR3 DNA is TGTGCCAGCAGCTCCTTGATACCCCTGGCGGGGGTGAGCTACGAGCAGTACTTC. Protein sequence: CASSSLIPLAGVSYEQYF.